Listed here are 20 T cell receptor beta chains from one sample, sequenced in a study of T-cell reconstitution after alpha-beta-depleted transplantation in children (dated by TCRdb to 2016 to 2017). Library preparation employed PCR. The run used an Illumina HiSeq 2500. Molecular barcoding was employed in the preparation of TCR libraries, with unique molecular identifiers being used to normalize TCRbeta repertoire quantification. In-frame beta chains were kept once TCRdb had trimmed the public reads at Q25 with fastp and called clones with MiXCR. Records with the same CDR3 protein are collapsed into one entry carrying the most frequent genes and DNA. This sample holds approximately 520,000 distinct CDR3 sequences; approximately 32% were observed only once. Approximately 2.3% of the sample rests with the top ten. The sample consisted of PBMCs from the stem cell graft donor, taken from the stem cell graft. The receptors shown here come from a human donor who donated a stem cell graft to a child with aplastic anemia.

V is TRBV6-2 or TRBV6-3 and J is TRBJ2-1; D is ambiguous. This CDR3 has 12 residues. The germline V gene encodes CDR1 MNHEY and CDR2 SVGEGT. The V end was cut by 0 bases, the J end by 9 bases, with 6 bases between. CDR3 residues: CASSYSFSEQFF. For the CDR3, the DNA is TGTGCCAGCAGTTACTCTTTTAGTGAGCAGTTCTTC.

This clonotype occurred a few times. The chain carries TRBV12-3 or TRBV12-4 and TRBJ2-7; D not resolved. The CDR3 extends over 13 amino acids. Trimming pared 6 bases from V and 9 bases from J, leaving 18 bases between. CDR3 amino acids: CASSLKSGSRQYV. The CDR3 DNA is TGTGCCAGCAGCCTAAAGTCCGGCAGCAGGCAGTACGTC.

The rearrangement links TRBV7-2 to TRBJ1-5; D gene uncertain. V was trimmed by 0 bases and J by 5 bases, leaving 11 bases between them. From germline, CDR1 is SGHTA and CDR2 FQGNSA. The CDR3 covers 15 residues. CDR3 nucleotide sequence: TGTGCCAGCAGCTTAGCTCTGAACCTGGATCAGCCCCAGCATTTT. Its translation: CASSLALNLDQPQHF.

In its sample, this clonotype was seen a few times. The genes are TRBV6-2 or TRBV6-3 and TRBJ2-1, with TRBD1 matching 10 bases. From germline, CDR1 is MNHEY and CDR2 SVGEGT. The ends lost 6 bases at V and 0 bases at J; junction bases unmatched: 2. This CDR3 is 15 amino acids long. The CDR3 region is CASRGDRGSYNEQFF. The CDR3 DNA reads as TGTGCCAGCAGAGGGGACAGGGGCTCCTACAATGAGCAGTTCTTC.

This clonotype was counted between two and nine times. The V call is TRBV6-2 or TRBV6-3, the J call TRBJ2-7; the D gene is possibly TRBD2 (6 bases). Deletions cut 5 bases from V and 3 bases from J, with 11 bases between. This CDR3 is built from 13 residues. CDR1 is MNHEY, CDR2 SVGEGT, per germline. DNA for the CDR3: TGTGCCAGCAGTGGGGACTTAGACTACGAGCAGTACGTC. This translates into CASSGDLDYEQYV.

The gene calls are TRBV5-4 and TRBJ2-7; possible D gene TRBD1, 5 bases. The CDR3 length is 15 residues. The germline gives CDR1 SGHNT, CDR2 YYREEE (reference sequence). Trimming removed 1 base from V and 5 bases from J, with 16 bases in between. In nucleotides, the CDR3 is TGTGCCAGCAGCTTGCGGGTCCCACAGGAAAACGAGCAGTACTTC. The encoded protein is CASSLRVPQENEQYF.

This clonotype was seen a few times. J is TRBJ1-1 and V is TRBV9; no clear D. Trimming cost V 0 bases and J 3 bases, with 9 bases left between them. CDR1 and CDR2 (germline): SGDLS, YYNGEE. The CDR3 is 14 amino acids. In DNA, the CDR3 is TGTGCCAGCAGCGTAGGTGGCCGGGACACTGAAGCTTTCTTT. Its translation is CASSVGGRDTEAFF.

The chain carries TRBV29-1 and TRBJ1-1, with D possibly TRBD1 on 6 matching bases. This CDR3 is built from 14 residues. V was trimmed by 3 bases and J by 7 bases, leaving 18 bases between them. Germline assignment: CDR1 SQVTM and CDR2 ANQGSEA. CDR3 loop: CSVEGTTGYHEAFF. The CDR3 DNA reads TGCAGCGTTGAGGGAACAACAGGGTATCATGAAGCTTTCTTT.

This clonotype was found many times. The chain couples TRBV27 to TRBJ1-1; TRBD1 matches at 7 bases. Germline V gene lookup returns CDR1 MNHEY and CDR2 SMNVEV (reference sequence). CDR3 length: 14 residues. V was clipped by 5 bases and J by 5 bases; unmatched bases: 8. This chain's CDR3 is CASSRQGPWTEAFF. Here the CDR3 DNA reads TGTGCCAGCAGTAGACAGGGCCCCTGGACTGAAGCTTTCTTT.

This clonotype occurred a few times. The J gene is TRBJ2-1, the V gene TRBV6-2 or TRBV6-3; D is unresolved. Germline loops: CDR1 MNHEY, CDR2 SVGEGT. The CDR3 totals 15 residues. Trimming shortened V by 6 bases and J by 0 bases, and 12 bases separated the two germline ends. CDR3: CASSHQSRSYNEQFF. CDR3 nucleotide sequence: TGTGCCAGCAGCCATCAGTCTCGCTCCTACAATGAGCAGTTCTTC.

This clonotype was seen a few times. The chain carries TRBV6-6 and TRBJ1-1; no clear D. Per germline, CDR1 MNHNY and CDR2 SVGAGI (reference sequence). V was trimmed by 6 bases and J by 8 bases, leaving 7 bases between them. The CDR3 spans 10 residues. For the CDR3, the DNA is TGTGCCAGCAGGCATAAGGAAGCTTTCTTT. Residues: CASRHKEAFF.

This clonotype was counted only a few times. The chain has TRBV29-1 and TRBJ2-1; D ambiguous. The CDR3 runs 12 residues. Germline CDR1 is SQVTM and CDR2 is ANQGSEA. V dropped 2 bases and J dropped 5 bases, with 7 bases sitting between them. CDR3 protein: CSVEWDDNEQFF. The CDR3 nucleotides read TGCAGCGTTGAATGGGATGACAATGAGCAGTTCTTC.

This clonotype was observed a handful of times. CDR3 region: CASRPGDLEQFF. The CDR3 region has the DNA TGTGCCAGTAGACCGGGGGATCTTGAGCAGTTCTTC. The rearrangement uses TRBV19 and TRBJ2-1, with D possibly matching TRBD2 (6 bases). The ends were cut back, 6 bases at V and 9 bases at J, with 12 bases in the middle. Germline CDR1 reads LNHDA; CDR2 reads SQIVND (reference sequence). The CDR3 is 12 amino acids.

This chain joins TRBV18 and TRBJ2-7; 9 nucleotides align to TRBD1. Trimming took 6 bases from V and 4 from J; bases not matched to a gene: 10. Germline V gene lookup returns CDR1 KGHSH and CDR2 LQKENI. The CDR3 runs 15 residues. The CDR3 DNA follows: TGTGCCAGCTCCCAAGGACAGGGGTTTAGTTACGAGCAGTACTTC. It is translated as CASSQGQGFSYEQYF.

The chain combines TRBV7-9 with TRBJ2-1; D unresolved. Trimming shortened V by 5 bases and J by 0 bases, and 11 bases separated the two germline ends. This CDR3 contains 15 residues. Germline loops: CDR1 SEHNR, CDR2 FQNEAQ (reference sequence). CDR3 in DNA: TGTGCCAGCAGCCTAACCCGGAGCTCCTACAATGAGCAGTTCTTC. It specifies CASSLTRSSYNEQFF.

In its sample, this clonotype was seen a few times. The gene calls are TRBV12-3 or TRBV12-4 and TRBJ1-5, with D unresolved. The CDR3 is 14 residues long. Trimming left V 5 bases short and J 4 bases short, with 12 bases between. CDR3 sequence: CASSGTAKNQPQHF. The CDR3 DNA follows: TGTGCCAGCAGTGGCACAGCAAAGAATCAGCCCCAGCATTTT.

This clonotype was recorded a few times. In nucleotides, the CDR3 is TGCAGCGTTGAGTCCCGGACCCTGGGTGAGCAGTTCTTC. Protein: CSVESRTLGEQFF. This sequence joins TRBV29-1 and TRBJ2-1; D is uncertain. This CDR3 spans 13 amino acids. Germline CDR1 and CDR2: SQVTM and ANQGSEA. V lost 3 bases to trimming and J lost 9 bases, with 15 bases between them.

V usage is TRBV27 and J usage is TRBJ1-4; D is perhaps TRBD1 (5 bases). V was pared by 4 bases and J by 0 bases, with 9 bases between. The CDR3 runs 15 residues. Germline assignment: CDR1 MNHEY and CDR2 SMNVEV (reference sequence). The CDR3 sequence is CASSYGTATNEKLFF. The CDR3 nucleotides read TGTGCCAGCAGTTACGGGACCGCAACTAATGAAAAACTGTTTTTT.

The CDR3 DNA reads TGCAGCGGATTACTAGCGGGACGTGGGTACGAGCAGTACTTC. It yields the protein CSGLLAGRGYEQYF. J is TRBJ2-7 and V is TRBV29-1; 10 nucleotides match TRBD2. This CDR3 has 14 residues. Germline CDR1 reads SQVTM; CDR2 reads ANQGSEA. Trimming at V came to 7 bases and at J to 4 bases, leaving 10 bases not matched to a gene.

The sample holds a few counts of this clonotype. The chain has TRBV12-3 or TRBV12-4 and TRBJ2-3; D call uncertain. The CDR3 is made up of 14 amino acids. With 6 bases removed from V and 6 bases from J, the gap between germline ends came to 16 bases. The CDR3 here is CASSPARAWDTQYF. CDR3 nucleotides: TGTGCCAGCAGCCCTGCACGTGCTTGGGATACGCAGTATTTT.